A selection of T cell receptor beta chains follows, all from one sample in a study of technical replicates of blood from a handful of donors. Sequenced by immunoSEQ multiplex PCR; TCRdb stores in-frame clones only, minus some. The data show about 70,000 clones, with almost 95% seen just once and under 0.5% held by the top ten. The sequenced sample consisted of T cells isolated from PBMCs. These receptors all come from a human donor in good health. CDR3s include the opening cysteine and the closing phenylalanine or tryptophan. Each record gives: clone size, D gene, J gene, V gene, CDR3 protein, CDR3 DNA. A D gene is named only where the DNA matches it firmly. Rows may omit the clone size; those that give it use once, few, many or a size class.

size: NA; D: TRBD1; J: TRBJ2-1; V: TRBV6-5; CDR3: CASSYVWTGAYNEQFF; DNA: TGTGCCAGCAGTTACGTTTGGACAGGTGCCTACAATGAGCAGTTCTTC
size: NA; D: NA; J: TRBJ2-1; V: TRBV7-3; CDR3: CASSHPRDYNEQFF; DNA: TGTGCCAGCAGCCACCCCAGGGATTACAATGAGCAGTTCTTC
size: NA; D: TRBD1; J: TRBJ1-1; V: TRBV6-5; CDR3: CASSYQTGEGNTEAFF; DNA: TGTGCCAGCAGTTACCAGACAGGGGAGGGGAACACTGAAGCTTTCTTT
size: NA; D: TRBD2; J: TRBJ2-7; V: TRBV6-5; CDR3: CASSYSIAGAADEQYF; DNA: TGTGCCAGCAGTTACTCCATAGCGGGAGCCGCGGACGAGCAGTACTTC
size: NA; D: NA; J: TRBJ1-1; V: TRBV25-1; CDR3: CASRRNTEAFF; DNA: TGTGCCAGCAGGCGGAACACTGAAGCTTTCTTT
size: NA; D: TRBD2; J: TRBJ2-7; V: TRBV29-1; CDR3: CSVAGLSYEQYF; DNA: TGCAGCGTTGCGGGACTATCCTACGAGCAGTACTTC
size: NA; D: TRBD2; J: TRBJ2-1; V: TRBV29-1; CDR3: CSVEGHTSGRAGEQFF; DNA: TGCAGCGTTGAAGGCCATACTAGCGGGAGGGCCGGTGAGCAGTTCTTC
size: NA; D: NA; J: TRBJ2-7; V: TRBV30; CDR3: CAWTDRSYEQYF; DNA: TGTGCCTGGACGGACAGATCCTACGAGCAGTACTTC
size: NA; D: NA; J: TRBJ2-7; V: TRBV18; CDR3: CASSLAANPYEQYF; DNA: TGTGCCAGCTCACTAGCGGCTAACCCCTACGAGCAGTACTTC
size: NA; D: TRBD1; J: TRBJ1-5; V: TRBV4-1; CDR3: CASSQGGTGINQPQHF; DNA: TGCGCCAGCAGCCAGGGTGGGACAGGGATTAATCAGCCCCAGCATTTT
size: NA; D: TRBD2; J: TRBJ2-3; V: TRBV7-6; CDR3: CASSPGTSGHTDTQYF; DNA: TGTGCCAGCAGTCCGGGGACTAGCGGGCACACAGATACGCAGTATTTT
size: NA; D: NA; J: TRBJ1-1; V: TRBV7-6; CDR3: CASSLRGAARAFF; DNA: TGTGCCAGCAGCTTAAGGGGCGCGGCGCGAGCTTTCTTT
size: NA; D: NA; J: TRBJ2-7; V: TRBV6-1; CDR3: CASSVRDTYEQYF; DNA: TGTGCCAGCAGTGTCCGGGACACCTACGAGCAGTACTTC
size: NA; D: NA; J: TRBJ1-1; V: TRBV11-2; CDR3: CASSQPDKQNTEAFF; DNA: TGTGCCAGCAGCCAGCCGGACAAACAGAACACTGAAGCTTTCTTT
size: few; D: TRBD1; J: TRBJ1-1; V: TRBV5-1; CDR3: CASSLDWTGGTEAFF; DNA: TGCGCCAGCAGCTTAGATTGGACAGGTGGTACTGAAGCTTTCTTT
size: NA; D: NA; J: TRBJ2-7; V: TRBV4-1; CDR3: CASSQRGGHQQYEQYF; DNA: TGCGCCAGCAGCCAAAGGGGGGGACACCAACAATACGAGCAGTACTTC
size: NA; D: NA; J: TRBJ2-5; V: TRBV28; CDR3: CASSLLEVKETQYF; DNA: TGTGCCAGCAGTTTATTAGAGGTGAAAGAGACCCAGTACTTC
size: NA; D: NA; J: TRBJ1-1; V: TRBV6-5; CDR3: CASSRGGWGDTEAFF; DNA: TGTGCCAGCAGCCGAGGGGGATGGGGAGACACTGAAGCTTTCTTT
size: NA; D: TRBD2; J: TRBJ2-7; V: TRBV27; CDR3: CASSLASGSVYEQYF; DNA: TGTGCCAGCAGTTTGGCTAGCGGGAGCGTCTACGAGCAGTACTTC
size: NA; D: TRBD1; J: TRBJ2-7; V: TRBV6-6; CDR3: CASSRDRFYEQYF; DNA: TGTGCCAGCAGCCGGGACAGGTTCTACGAGCAGTACTTC
size: NA; D: NA; J: TRBJ2-4; V: TRBV9; CDR3: CASSVSRVGSIQYF; DNA: TGTGCCAGCAGCGTCAGCAGGGTGGGCAGCATTCAGTACTTC
size: NA; D: NA; J: TRBJ2-7; V: TRBV5-1; CDR3: CASSLSNYEQYF; DNA: TGCGCCAGCAGCTTGAGCAACTACGAGCAGTACTTC
size: few; D: TRBD1; J: TRBJ1-5; V: TRBV6-6; CDR3: CASSYWDRAHQPQHF; DNA: TGTGCCAGCAGTTACTGGGACAGGGCGCATCAGCCCCAGCATTTT
size: NA; D: TRBD1; J: TRBJ2-7; V: TRBV6-5; CDR3: CASSVEQGNEQYF; DNA: TGTGCCAGCAGCGTCGAACAGGGGAACGAGCAGTACTTC
size: NA; D: NA; J: TRBJ1-5; V: TRBV14; CDR3: CASSQSRDQPQHF; DNA: TGTGCCAGCAGCCAATCCAGGGATCAGCCCCAGCATTTT
size: NA; D: NA; J: TRBJ2-2; V: TRBV10-1; CDR3: CASSEGGPPTGELFF; DNA: TGCGCCAGCAGTGAAGGCGGGCCACCCACCGGGGAGCTGTTTTTT
size: NA; D: TRBD1; J: TRBJ1-1; V: TRBV2; CDR3: CASSLQGPYTEAFF; DNA: TGTGCCAGCAGTTTACAGGGGCCCTACACTGAAGCTTTCTTT
size: NA; D: NA; J: TRBJ2-7; V: TRBV7-9; CDR3: CASSLRFDSYEQYF; DNA: TGTGCCAGCAGCTTACGGTTCGACTCCTACGAGCAGTACTTC
size: NA; D: TRBD1; J: TRBJ1-4; V: TRBV28; CDR3: CASRRTGPSEKLFF; DNA: TGTGCCAGCAGACGGACAGGCCCAAGCGAAAAACTGTTTTTT
size: NA; D: NA; J: TRBJ2-5; V: TRBV28; CDR3: CASSPNDRPRETQYF; DNA: TGTGCCAGCAGCCCAAACGACAGGCCCAGGGAGACCCAGTACTTC
size: NA; D: TRBD2; J: TRBJ2-7; V: TRBV6-5; CDR3: CASSYSSTSGTYEQYF; DNA: TGTGCCAGCAGTTACTCATCGACTAGCGGGACTTACGAGCAGTACTTC
size: NA; D: TRBD1; J: TRBJ2-1; V: TRBV6-5; CDR3: CASRRDSNNEQFF; DNA: TGTGCCAGCCGTCGGGACAGTAACAATGAGCAGTTCTTC
size: once; D: NA; J: TRBJ2-7; V: TRBV7-3; CDR3: CASSPRGGIYEQYF; DNA: TGTGCCAGCAGCCCCAGAGGGGGAATCTACGAGCAGTACTTC
size: NA; D: TRBD2; J: TRBJ2-3; V: TRBV5-1; CDR3: CASSASGGTDTQYF; DNA: TGCGCCAGCAGCGCTAGCGGAGGCACAGATACGCAGTATTTT
size: once; D: NA; J: TRBJ1-5; V: TRBV7-8; CDR3: CASSLLAQGSNQPQHF; DNA: TGTGCCAGCAGCCTCCTGGCGCAGGGGAGCAATCAGCCCCAGCATTTT
size: NA; D: NA; J: TRBJ2-7; V: TRBV14; CDR3: CASSQARAPNEQYF; DNA: TGTGCCAGCAGCCAAGCCAGGGCACCAAACGAGCAGTACTTC
size: NA; D: NA; J: TRBJ1-2; V: TRBV30; CDR3: CAWTSSGYYGYTF; DNA: TGTGCCTGGACATCCTCGGGATATTATGGCTACACCTTC
size: few; D: NA; J: TRBJ2-7; V: TRBV4-1; CDR3: CASSRASGTYEQYF; DNA: TGCGCCAGCAGCCGAGCTTCAGGGACCTACGAGCAGTACTTC
size: NA; D: TRBD1; J: TRBJ1-2; V: TRBV5-6; CDR3: CASSLGNRGQGDGYTF; DNA: TGTGCCAGCAGCTTGGGGAATAGGGGACAGGGAGATGGCTACACCTTC
size: NA; D: NA; J: TRBJ2-1; V: TRBV6-4; CDR3: CASREQSSYNEQFF; DNA: TGTGCCAGCAGGGAGCAGAGCTCCTACAATGAGCAGTTCTTC
size: NA; D: NA; J: TRBJ1-1; V: TRBV4-3; CDR3: CASSHNREVNTEAFF; DNA: TGCGCCAGCAGCCATAACAGGGAAGTGAACACTGAAGCTTTCTTT
size: few; D: NA; J: TRBJ1-2; V: TRBV2; CDR3: CASSEVGLGYGYTF; DNA: TGTGCCAGCAGTGAGGTGGGGCTGGGGTATGGCTACACCTTC
size: once; D: TRBD1; J: TRBJ2-2; V: TRBV10-3; CDR3: CAISGVTGDNTGELFF; DNA: TGTGCCATCAGTGGGGTAACAGGGGACAACACCGGGGAGCTGTTTTTT
size: NA; D: NA; J: TRBJ2-1; V: TRBV9; CDR3: CASSMLGGGGINEQFF; DNA: TGTGCCAGCAGTATGCTAGGGGGCGGGGGGATCAATGAGCAGTTCTTC
size: NA; D: TRBD2; J: TRBJ2-7; V: TRBV18; CDR3: CASSPPSSGSTEQYF; DNA: TGTGCCAGCTCACCACCTTCTAGCGGGAGTACCGAGCAGTACTTC
size: NA; D: NA; J: TRBJ2-3; V: TRBV7-9; CDR3: CASSLGYVGLGTDTQYF; DNA: TGTGCCAGCAGCTTAGGTTACGTGGGGCTGGGCACAGATACGCAGTATTTT
size: NA; D: TRBD1; J: TRBJ2-5; V: TRBV7-6; CDR3: CASVQGARVQETQYF; DNA: TGTGCCAGCGTACAGGGGGCCCGTGTCCAAGAGACCCAGTACTTC